The sequence of this T cell receptor (beta chain) was determined in a study of long-term antiretroviral therapy in people with HIV. Study details: The oldest specimens predate the 2015 immediate-ART recommendation by about a decade.

CDR3 length: 13 amino acids. Germline V gives CDR1 SGHNT, CDR2 YYREEE (reference sequence). Trimming stripped 1 base from V and 8 bases from J, with 11 bases between. Clinicians in the United States treated all participants with HIV. Whole-study results and caveats: The clones with expansion before ART were dominant in the repertoire at all time points. Collection spanned 2004 to 2017; ART regimens may be less effective than current ones.

To note about this clone: Its antigen is not identified.

The run of the v3.0 immunoSEQ assay was at survey level. The table came from immunoSEQ multiplex PCR; TCRdb's copy has only in-frame clones and leaves some out. In the table there are some 45,000 clones, around nine tenths of which are singletons. The source is a woman in her fifties or sixties with HIV. Sequencing was performed on unsorted PBMCs, taken 0.1 years before starting antiretroviral therapy. The chain has TRBV5-4 and TRBJ2-3; D call uncertain. CDR3 in DNA: TGTGCCAGCAGCTTGCGCCTCATGGGTACGCAGTATTTT. It translates to CASSLRLMGTQYF.